The 14 T cell receptor beta chains below all came from one sample that was sequenced in a study of T cells in Graves' hyperthyroidism and ophthalmopathy (dated by TCRdb to about 2019). The method was multiplex PCR. Sequencing relied on an Illumina HiSeq 2000. Amplification of TCR beta CDR3 regions was carried out from RNA transcripts. A first-round RT-PCR of the TCR CDR3 used the HTBI primer set with the Qiagen OneStep RT-PCR kit. TCRdb reprocessed the public reads (quality trimming at Q25 with fastp, clone calling with MiXCR) and kept in-frame beta chains. Identical CDR3 proteins give one entry, which carries the most common genes and DNA. For this sample there are approximately 430,000 distinct CDR3 sequences; about 14% appear just once. In total, the top ten clones hold roughly 13% of the sample. The material sequenced was blood. These receptors all come from a man aged 18 to 35 with Graves' ophthalmopathy.

This clonotype was counted many times. The chain recombines TRBV11-2 with TRBJ2-7; 7 bases match TRBD2. V lost 5 bases and J lost 2; bases outside the gene matches: 15. Germline V gives CDR1 SGHAT, CDR2 FQNNGV. This CDR3 comprises 17 residues. The CDR3 loop is CASSLPLGGGGPYEQYF. The CDR3 DNA follows: TGTGCCAGCAGCCTACCCTTGGGGGGGGGAGGGCCCTACGAGCAGTACTTC.

The chain joins TRBV15 to TRBJ2-2; D gene uncertain. The CDR3 has 15 amino acids. Trimming shortened V by 0 bases and J by 1 base, and 6 bases separated the two germline ends. The V gene's germline CDR1 is LNHNV and CDR2 YYDKDF (reference sequence). The CDR3 sequence: CATSRDFGNTGELFF. The CDR3 nucleotides are TGTGCCACCAGCAGAGATTTCGGGAACACCGGGGAGCTGTTTTTT.

The CDR3 protein is CAWSVNSWAGNGQPQHF. For the CDR3, the DNA is TGTGCCTGGAGTGTAAACAGCTGGGCGGGGAATGGTCAGCCCCAGCATTTT. This sequence joins TRBV30 and TRBJ1-5, with no clear D. This CDR3 has 17 amino acids. Germline CDR1 is GTSNPN and CDR2 is SVGIG (reference sequence). The V and J ends lost 0 bases and 6 bases respectively, with 21 bases between them.

V gene TRBV28 combines with J gene TRBJ1-4, with D perhaps TRBD1 (5 bases). Germline V gene data show CDR1 as MDHEN and CDR2 as SYDVKM. The CDR3 contains 18 residues. V lost 7 bases and J lost 0, with 21 bases in between. The CDR3 here is CASKLPGEGRATNEKLFF. CDR3 DNA sequence: TGTGCCAGCAAATTACCGGGGGAGGGACGAGCAACTAATGAAAAACTGTTTTTT. The full variable domain, with the rest looked up from reference TRBV28 and TRBJ1-4, is DVKVTQSSRYLVKRTGEKVFLECVQDMDHENMFWYRQDPGLGLRLIYFSYDVKMKEKGDIPEGYSVSREKKERFSLILESASTNQTSMYLCASKLPGEGRATNEKLFFGSGTQLSVL.

As for this clonotype: The junction shows a germline mismatch at one end, possibly a read error. The rearrangement joins TRBV19 to TRBJ1-5; D remains ambiguous. Germline loops: CDR1 LNHDA, CDR2 SQIVND (reference sequence). This CDR3 is built from 13 residues. CDR3 amino acids: CASGIGGNQPQHF. The CDR3 coding sequence is TGTGCCAGTGGTATAGGTGGGAATCAGCCCCAGCATTTT. Drawing the rest from reference TRBV19 and TRBJ1-5, the complete variable domain is DGGITQSPKYLFRKEGQNVTLSCEQNLNHDAMYWYRQDPGQGLRLIYYSQIVNDFQKGDIAEGYSVSREKKESFPLTVTSAQKNPTAFYLCASGIGGNQPQHFGDGTRLSIL.

This clonotype appeared many times. The CDR3 sequence: CASSLLGKETQYF. CDR3 in DNA: TGTGCCAGCAGCTTACTGGGGAAAGAGACCCAGTACTTC. The rearrangement joins TRBV7-6 to TRBJ2-5, with unresolved D. The germline V gene encodes CDR1 SGHVS and CDR2 FNYEAQ. The CDR3 length is 13 residues. The V end was cut by 2 bases, the J end by 3 bases, with 7 bases between.

In this sample, this clonotype turned up many times. This sequence joins TRBV7-2 and TRBJ2-5; D not certain. Germline loops: CDR1 SGHTA, CDR2 FQGNSA. CDR3 length: 15 amino acids. The ends were cut back, 1 base at V and 5 bases at J, with 14 bases in the middle. The CDR3 DNA reads TGTGCCAGCAGCTTAGGTTTTCAGCGTGGGGAGACCCAGTACTTC. Translating it yields CASSLGFQRGETQYF.

This clonotype has ten or more counts. This chain joins TRBV7-3 and TRBJ2-3; D not resolved. Germline V gene lookup returns CDR1 SGHTA and CDR2 FQGTGA. CDR3 length equals 14 residues. V lost 5 bases and J 0 bases, leaving 9 bases between the germline ends. This CDR3 is CASSRDQSTDTQYF. Written as DNA, the CDR3 is TGTGCCAGCAGCCGAGACCAAAGCACAGATACGCAGTATTTT. Drawing the rest from reference TRBV7-3 and TRBJ2-3, the complete variable domain is GAGVSQTPSNKVTEKGKYVELRCDPISGHTALYWYRQSLGQGPEFLIYFQGTGAADDSGLPNDRFFAVRPEGSVSTLKIQRTERGDSAVYLCASSRDQSTDTQYFGPGTRLTVL.

Ten or more counts support this clonotype. The chain uses TRBV24-1 and TRBJ2-1; 9 positions agree with TRBD2. The CDR3 has 17 residues. V was clipped by 7 bases and J by 0 bases; unmatched bases: 9. Germline assignment: CDR1 KGHDR and CDR2 SFDVKD. CDR3 in amino acids: CATRPGSGGSSYNEQFF. CDR3 sequence (DNA): TGTGCCACCAGGCCGGGGAGCGGGGGGAGCTCCTACAATGAGCAGTTCTTC.

V and J are TRBV12-3 or TRBV12-4 and TRBJ1-5; no reliable D call. The CDR3 consists of 12 residues. V lost 3 bases and J 5 bases, leaving 5 bases between the germline ends. The CDR3 region is CASSLAHQPQHF. The DNA for the CDR3 is TGTGCCAGCAGTTTGGCTCATCAGCCCCAGCATTTT.

The rearrangement uses TRBV18 and TRBJ2-3; TRBD2 matches 15 bases. V lost 3 bases to trimming and J lost 7 bases; unmatched junction nucleotides: 8. This CDR3 has 17 residues. Germline V gene data show CDR1 as KGHSH and CDR2 as LQKENI. The CDR3 DNA follows: TGTGCCAGCTCACCTCTATCCGGGACTAGCGGGAGGAATACGCAGTATTTT. It is translated as CASSPLSGTSGRNTQYF.

This clonotype was observed many times. CDR3 residues: CASSPGLARDEQYF. The CDR3 DNA reads TGTGCCAGCTCACCGGGACTAGCTAGGGACGAGCAGTACTTC. This rearrangement joins TRBV18 to TRBJ2-7, with 9 bases that match TRBD2. CDR1 and CDR2 from the germline V gene are KGHSH and LQKENI. The V and J ends lost 3 bases and 5 bases, in that order; junction bases with no gene match: 5. The CDR3 sequence is 14 residues long.

Ten or more counts support this clonotype. The chain has TRBV24-1 and TRBJ2-7; 10 positions agree with TRBD1. Looked up from germline, CDR1 is KGHDR and CDR2 is SFDVKD. The CDR3 contains 14 residues. V dropped 4 bases and J dropped 2; count of bases not matched to a gene: 1. The CDR3 is CATSEGQGAYEQYF. The CDR3 DNA sequence: TGTGCCACCAGTGAAGGACAGGGGGCCTACGAGCAGTACTTC.

This clonotype was observed many times. The V and J genes are TRBV7-2 and TRBJ1-2; weak D call: TRBD1 (6 bases). Trimming left V 4 bases short and J 7 bases short, with 16 bases between. The CDR3 extends over 14 amino acids. The germline gives CDR1 SGHTA, CDR2 FQGNSA. DNA of the CDR3: TGTGCCAGCAGCTCAGGGGAGAGGCATCGTGGCTACACCTTC. Protein: CASSSGERHRGYTF.